This T cell receptor beta chain was identified during a study of cytomegalovirus exposure and HLA in healthy donors. In germline, CDR1 is ENHRY, CDR2 SYGVKD. The CDR3 length is 14 residues. The V gene end was trimmed by 9 bases and the J gene end by 5 bases; junction bases not matched to a gene: 10. The study ran its PCR with 60 Vbeta and 13 Jbeta primers. Only in-frame clones appear in the TCRdb table, and some are missing; sequencing was by immunoSEQ multiplex PCR. Among about 140,000 clones listed, 70% to 80% were seen once. V gene TRBV10-3 combines with J gene TRBJ2-7; 10 bases map to TRBD2. What was sequenced was PBMCs. This sequence originates from a female donor in good health and CMV-seronegative. Here the CDR3 reads CAIGPGTSAHEQYF. CDR3 nucleotide sequence: TGTGCCATTGGACCAGGGACTAGCGCCCACGAGCAGTACTTC.